This T cell receptor beta chain was profiled in a study of blood T cell repertoires in COVID-19. Study-level background: Material from acute and convalescent COVID-19 was sourced from the United States, Italy and Spain. Nucleic acid was either cDNA or gDNA, and it came from T cells, B-cell-depleted T cells, or PBMCs.

V lost 4 bases and J lost 2; bases outside the gene matches: 3. There are 15 residues in the CDR3. Germline loops: CDR1 LNHDA, CDR2 SQIVND (reference sequence). How the authors handled the data: Amplification of reference gene primers was used by the study to estimate nucleated cell counts. This table comes from immunoSEQ multiplex PCR, and its TCRdb copy is limited to in-frame clones, with some not included. The V and J calls and clone size come from that table; D and trimming were worked out from the DNA. The repertoire holds approximately 330,000 clones, with 90% as singletons. During active infection, Seattle patients enrolled and were then monitored through disease.

The chain links TRBV19 to TRBJ1-4; 8 bases are shared with TRBD1. The sample taken for sequencing was peripheral blood. The origin of this receptor is a woman between 40 and 55 years old with COVID-19, enrolled during active disease. The DNA of the CDR3 is TGTGCCAGTAGTAAAAGGACAGGGACTAATGAAAAACTGTTTTTT. Translation gives CASSKRTGTNEKLFF. The full variable domain, with the rest looked up from reference TRBV19 and TRBJ1-4, is DGGITQSPKYLFRKEGQNVTLSCEQNLNHDAMYWYRQDPGQGLRLIYYSQIVNDFQKGDIAEGYSVSREKKESFPLTVTSAQKNPTAFYLCASSKRTGTNEKLFFGSGTQLSVL.